This T cell receptor (beta chain) is from a study of response to subunit inactivated influenza vaccine (dated 2018 in TCRdb). Regarding the study in general: To follow how T cells responded to a trivalent subunit inactivated influenza vaccine, the researchers relied on deep quantitative profiling of the T cell receptor repertoire. Overall study results and their limits: The authors proposed that each seasonal influenza vaccination may bring in only a limited number of new T cells.

The library was built by means of RT-PCR. The sequencer listed for this sample is Illumina HiSeq 2500. TCRdb passed the public sequencing reads through fastp at Q25 and MiXCR, retaining productive beta sequences. Duplicate CDR3 protein sequences are folded into a single record with the most common DNA and genes. This sample gives 500,000 to 550,000 distinct CDR3 sequences in total; under 30% of them show up just once. The ten largest make up about 3% of the sample. In regard to this clonotype: The clone's antigen remains unknown. The input lacks base qualities; no much larger clone sits a single base away.

CDR1 is given as MDHEN and CDR2 as SYDVKM, both from the germline V gene. From the cysteine through the phenylalanine, the CDR3 covers 17 amino acids. This entry keeps only the CDR3 DNA: 51 bases, framed from base 1. V and J are truncated by 4 bases and 0 bases respectively, leaving an intervening sequence of 16 bases. The data were also submitted as part of a second study, on T cells expressing NK-cell markers. From that second study: The TCR beta cDNA libraries were made using 5'RACE template switching, a step that added both a universal primer site and unique molecular identifiers. In sorted CD3+CD56+NKG2C+, CD3+CD56+NKG2C- and CD3+CD56-NKG2C+ T-cell subsets from several donors, TCR beta-chain repertoires were profiled. Most of the eight sequenced donors were HCMV-seropositive and one was HCMV-seronegative. To restrict sorting to alphabetaTCR-expressing T cells, an anti-gammadeltaTCR antibody was added in several experiments. For about 6 donors, the dominant CD3+CD56+NKG2C+ clonotypes were among the top 10 CD8+ clonotypes and accounted for about 1.0-7.0% of CD8+ T cells. Those dominant clonotypes were again the most abundant among CD3+CD56-NKG2C+ cells in a handful of donors, at roughly 25-65%. It remained unclear whether the expanded NKG2C-expressing T cell clones were specific for HCMV antigens. Randomly selected healthy volunteers, three men and five women, were used as the eight sequenced donors. A commercial ELISA kit detecting HCMV-specific IgG in serum was used to determine HCMV serostatus. Peripheral blood mononuclear cells were isolated from blood by Ficoll density gradient centrifugation. CD4+ and CD8+ T cells were isolated from PBMC by magnetic immunoseparation with Miltenyi isolation kits. cDNA synthesis was primed from the TCR beta constant segment and was followed by two successive PCR amplification steps. Sequencing of the libraries produced 2 x 150 bp reads on Illumina HiSeq 2000/2500, MiSeq or NextSeq. MIGEC was used to demultiplex reads and group reads by UMI, and MiTCR was used to assemble and quantify clonotypes. To remove erroneous sequences, TCR cDNA sequences were retained only when supported by two or more reads. Downstream repertoire analysis used the tcR package, and clonotypes were matched across fractions by CDR3 nucleotide sequence plus V segment. VDJmatch was used to annotate antigen specificity against VDJdb, with one amino acid substitution in CDR3 allowed.

This TCR was recovered from a man aged 50 or older who received an inactivated influenza vaccine. Donor details come from another sample of the same person, matched by shared clones. Sequenced material: CD4+ T cells sorted from PBMCs, taken 11 to 12 days after vaccination. The rearranged segments are TRBV28 and TRBJ2-4; TRBD2 is a weak D gene call, 6 bases matching. CDR3 sequence: CASSSPTRGLAKNIQYF. The DNA sequence reads TGTGCCAGCAGTTCGCCTACCCGGGGACTAGCCAAAAACATTCAGTACTTC.